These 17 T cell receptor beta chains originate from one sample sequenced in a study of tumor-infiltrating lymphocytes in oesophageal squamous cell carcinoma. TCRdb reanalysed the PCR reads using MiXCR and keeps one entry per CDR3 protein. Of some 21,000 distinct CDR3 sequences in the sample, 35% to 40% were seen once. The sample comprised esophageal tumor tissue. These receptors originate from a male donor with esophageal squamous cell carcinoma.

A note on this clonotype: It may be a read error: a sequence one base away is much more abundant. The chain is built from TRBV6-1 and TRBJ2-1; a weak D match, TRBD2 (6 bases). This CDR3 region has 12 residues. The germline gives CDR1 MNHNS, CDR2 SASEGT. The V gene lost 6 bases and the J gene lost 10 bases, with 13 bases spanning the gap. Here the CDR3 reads CASREGKAEQFF. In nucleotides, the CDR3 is TGTGCCAGCAGGGAGGGGAAGGCCGAGCAGTTCTTC.

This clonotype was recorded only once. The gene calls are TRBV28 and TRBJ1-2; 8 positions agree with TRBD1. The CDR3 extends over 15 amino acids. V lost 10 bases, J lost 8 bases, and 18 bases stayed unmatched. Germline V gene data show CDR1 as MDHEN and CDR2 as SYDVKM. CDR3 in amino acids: CATRGPLGQGWGYTF. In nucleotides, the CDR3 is TGTGCCACCAGAGGACCACTCGGACAGGGCTGGGGCTACACCTTC.

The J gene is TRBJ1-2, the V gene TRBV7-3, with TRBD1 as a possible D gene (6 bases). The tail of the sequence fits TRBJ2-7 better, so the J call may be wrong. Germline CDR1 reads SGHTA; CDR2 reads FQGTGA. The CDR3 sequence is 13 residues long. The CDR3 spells CASSTYRDNEQYF. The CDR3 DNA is TGTGCCAGCTCTACCTACAGGGACAATGAGCAGTACTTC.

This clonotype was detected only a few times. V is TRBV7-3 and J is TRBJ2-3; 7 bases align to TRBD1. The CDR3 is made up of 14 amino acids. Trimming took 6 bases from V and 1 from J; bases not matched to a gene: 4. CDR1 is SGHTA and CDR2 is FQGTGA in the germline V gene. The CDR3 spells CASSSGTGTDTQYF. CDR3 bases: TGTGCCAGCAGTTCCGGGACAGGCACAGATACGCAGTATTTT.

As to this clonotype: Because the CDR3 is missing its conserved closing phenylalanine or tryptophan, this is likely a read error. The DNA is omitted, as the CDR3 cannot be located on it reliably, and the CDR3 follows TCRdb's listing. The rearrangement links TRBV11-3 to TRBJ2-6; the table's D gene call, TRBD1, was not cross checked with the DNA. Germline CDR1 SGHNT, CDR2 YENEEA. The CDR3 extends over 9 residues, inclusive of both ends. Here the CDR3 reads CASSPGDSV.

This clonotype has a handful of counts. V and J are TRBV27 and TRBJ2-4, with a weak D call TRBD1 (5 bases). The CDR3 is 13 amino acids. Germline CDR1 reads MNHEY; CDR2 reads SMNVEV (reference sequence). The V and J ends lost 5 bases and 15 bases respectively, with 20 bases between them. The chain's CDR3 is CASSDRSTATPYF. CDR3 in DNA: TGTGCCAGCAGTGACCGGTCGACAGCAACTCCGTACTTC.

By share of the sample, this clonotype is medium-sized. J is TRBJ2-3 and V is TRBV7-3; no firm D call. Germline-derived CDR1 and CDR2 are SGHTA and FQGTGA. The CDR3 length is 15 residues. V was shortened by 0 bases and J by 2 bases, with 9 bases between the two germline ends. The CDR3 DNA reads TGTGCCAGCAGCTTAACGAAGAGCAACACAGATACGCAGTATTTT. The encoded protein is CASSLTKSNTDTQYF. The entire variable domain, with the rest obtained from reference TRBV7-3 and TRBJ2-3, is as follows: GAGVSQTPSNKVTEKGKYVELRCDPISGHTALYWYRQSLGQGPEFLIYFQGTGAADDSGLPNDRFFAVRPEGSVSTLKIQRTERGDSAVYLCASSLTKSNTDTQYFGPGTRLTVL.

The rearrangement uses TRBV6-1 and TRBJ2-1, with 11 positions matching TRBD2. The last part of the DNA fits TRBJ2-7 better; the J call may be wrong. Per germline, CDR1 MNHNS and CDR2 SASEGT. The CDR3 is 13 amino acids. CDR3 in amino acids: CAIQTSGTYEQYF. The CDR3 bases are TGTGCCATCCAGACTAGCGGGACGTACGAGCAGTACTTC.

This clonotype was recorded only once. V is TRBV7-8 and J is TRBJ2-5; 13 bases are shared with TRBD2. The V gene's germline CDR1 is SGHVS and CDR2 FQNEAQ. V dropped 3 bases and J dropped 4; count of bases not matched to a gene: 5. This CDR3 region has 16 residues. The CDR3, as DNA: TGTGCCAGCAGCTTCGGGACTAGCGGGGTAGGAGAGACCCAGTACTTC. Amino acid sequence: CASSFGTSGVGETQYF.

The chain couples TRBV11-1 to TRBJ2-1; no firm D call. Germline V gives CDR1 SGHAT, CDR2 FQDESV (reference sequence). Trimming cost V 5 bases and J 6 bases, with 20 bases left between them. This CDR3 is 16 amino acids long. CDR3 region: CASSPSPWVPSNEQFF. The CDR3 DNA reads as TGTGCCAGCAGCCCGAGCCCTTGGGTTCCTAGCAATGAGCAGTTCTTC.

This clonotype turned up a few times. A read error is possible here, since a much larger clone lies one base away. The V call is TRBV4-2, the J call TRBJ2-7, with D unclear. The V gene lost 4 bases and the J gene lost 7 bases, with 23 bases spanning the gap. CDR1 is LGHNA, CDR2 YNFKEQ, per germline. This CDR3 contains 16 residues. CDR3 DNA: TGTGCCAGCAGCCTCACCGGACGCCGCTCCTACAATGAGCAGTACTTC. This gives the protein CASSLTGRRSYNEQYF.

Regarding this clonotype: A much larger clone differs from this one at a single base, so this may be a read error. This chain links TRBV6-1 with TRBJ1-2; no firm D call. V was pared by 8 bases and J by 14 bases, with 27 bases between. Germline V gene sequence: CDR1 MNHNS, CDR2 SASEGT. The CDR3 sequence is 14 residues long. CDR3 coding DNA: TGTGCCAGCCCGACTATCTCGACCGATGTAGGCTTGACCTTC. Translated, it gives CASPTISTDVGLTF.

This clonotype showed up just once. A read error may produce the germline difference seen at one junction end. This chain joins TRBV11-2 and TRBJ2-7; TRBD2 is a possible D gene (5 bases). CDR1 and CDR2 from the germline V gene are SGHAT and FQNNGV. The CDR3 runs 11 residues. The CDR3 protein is CASSLSGELYF. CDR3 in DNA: TGTGCCAGCAGTTTATCCGGGGAGCTGTACTTC.

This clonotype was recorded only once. The CDR3 region has the DNA TGTGCCAGCAGCCTGGGGACAGCGGACACAGATACGCAGTATTTT. Amino acids: CASSLGTADTDTQYF. J is TRBJ2-3 and V is TRBV7-3, with 7 positions matching TRBD1. The length of the CDR3 is 15 residues. V shed 5 bases and J 2 bases; nucleotides not matched to a gene: 7. Per germline, CDR1 SGHTA and CDR2 FQGTGA.

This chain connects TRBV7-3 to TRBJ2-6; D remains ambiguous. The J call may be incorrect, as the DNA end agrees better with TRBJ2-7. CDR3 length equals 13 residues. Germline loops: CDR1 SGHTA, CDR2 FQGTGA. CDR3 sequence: CASSLTATSEQYF. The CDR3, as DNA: TGTGCCAGCAGCTTAACGGCAACCTCCGAGCAGTACTTC.

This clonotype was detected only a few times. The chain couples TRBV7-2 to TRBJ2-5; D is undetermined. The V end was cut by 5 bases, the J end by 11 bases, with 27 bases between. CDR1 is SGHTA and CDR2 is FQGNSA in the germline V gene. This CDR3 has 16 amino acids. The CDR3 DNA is TGTGCCAGCAGCCCCCCCGTCACTCGCCTGTACAATGAGCAGTACTTC. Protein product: CASSPPVTRLYNEQYF.

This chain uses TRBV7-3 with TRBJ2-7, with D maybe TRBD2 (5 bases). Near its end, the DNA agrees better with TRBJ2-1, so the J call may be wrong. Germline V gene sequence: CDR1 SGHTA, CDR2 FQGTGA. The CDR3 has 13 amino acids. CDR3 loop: CASSREYQETQFF. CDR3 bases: TGTGCCAGCAGCAGGGAGTACCAAGAGACCCAGTTCTTC.